The 7 T cell receptor beta chains in this list originate from one sample, sequenced in a study of immune evolution from preneoplasia to lung adenocarcinoma. The assay was immunoSEQ multiplex PCR, and TCRdb's table has in-frame clones only and misses some. The top ten hold under 7% of the sample, which has approximately 26,000 clones, about 76% seen once. Sample: FFPE invasive lung adenocarcinoma tissue. These receptors were taken from a person between 55 and 70 years old with invasive lung adenocarcinoma. Some clones in this sample may be carry-over from other donors' samples.

The chain couples TRBV5-1 to TRBJ2-1, with 7 nucleotides matching TRBD2. This CDR3 region has 14 residues. Germline CDR1 reads SGHRS; CDR2 reads YFSETQ. V shed 9 bases, J shed 0 bases, and the junction held 6 bases outside the gene matches. Here the CDR3 DNA reads TGCGCCACGCGGCGGGACTACTCCTACAATGAGCAGTTCTTC. This translates into CATRRDYSYNEQFF.

The chain is built from TRBV6-5 and TRBJ2-1; 7 nucleotides line up with TRBD2. Germline V gene data show CDR1 as MNHEY and CDR2 as SVGAGI. Trimming cost V 5 bases and J 5 bases; bases outside gene matches: 6. The CDR3 spans 14 residues. The chain's CDR3 is CASSHPGLNNEQFF. Here the CDR3 DNA reads TGTGCCAGCAGTCACCCGGGACTAAACAATGAGCAGTTCTTC.

The chain couples TRBV5-1 to TRBJ2-7; the match to TRBD1 covers 8 bases. CDR1 SGHRS and CDR2 YFSETQ come from the germline V gene. Unmatched junction bases numbered 8, after V lost 1 base and J lost 5 bases. The CDR3 is made up of 15 amino acids. The chain's CDR3 is CASSLLSQGANEQYF. The CDR3 nucleotides are TGCGCCAGCAGCTTGTTGTCTCAGGGGGCGAACGAGCAGTACTTC.

V and J are TRBV7-2 and TRBJ1-2; a possible D gene is TRBD1 (6 bases). The ends were cut back, 1 base at V and 2 bases at J, with 14 bases in the middle. The CDR3 covers 16 residues. Germline V CDR1 and CDR2: SGHTA, FQGNSA. DNA of the CDR3: TGTGCCAGCAGCTTAGTCTCGGGGGCGAGAAACTATGGCTACACCTTC. It specifies CASSLVSGARNYGYTF.

V is TRBV7-2 and J is TRBJ1-2; possibly TRBD1 for D (5 bases). The CDR3 loop spans 14 amino acids. CDR1 and CDR2 from the germline V gene are SGHTA and FQGNSA. Trimming pared 5 bases from V and 5 bases from J, leaving 15 bases between. CDR3 nucleotides: TGTGCCAGCAGCAGACGACAGACCGAATATGGCTACACCTTC. Amino acid sequence: CASSRRQTEYGYTF.

This clone was seen a few times. CDR3 bases: TGCGCCAGCAGCTTGGAACAGGGTAACCACGAGCAGTACTTC. This codes for CASSLEQGNHEQYF. This sequence joins TRBV5-1 and TRBJ2-7, with D maybe TRBD1 (6 bases). The CDR3 is made up of 14 amino acids. The V end was cut by 0 bases, the J end by 5 bases, with 12 bases between. Germline CDR1 reads SGHRS; CDR2 reads YFSETQ.

There are a few counts of this clone. The chain links TRBV15 to TRBJ2-1; possible D gene TRBD2, 6 bases. Per germline, CDR1 LNHNV and CDR2 YYDKDF (reference sequence). The CDR3 sequence is 17 residues long. Trimming took off 1 base at V and 8 bases at J, with 21 bases between the two ends. Here the CDR3 reads CATSRVASVGVLYEQFF. CDR3 sequence (DNA): TGTGCCACCAGCAGAGTGGCTAGCGTGGGGGTACTTTATGAGCAGTTCTTC.